Each of the 16 T cell receptor beta chains below was sequenced from the same sample in a study of sequential checkpoint blockade in melanoma. TCRdb's table, derived via immunoSEQ multiplex PCR, lists solely in-frame clones and lacks some. The sample has about 27,000 clones, around 77% seen once. Regarding treatment: randomized to nivolumab then ipilimumab (arm A) or the reverse (arm B). Sequenced material: CD8+ T cells sorted from blood (inferred from file names), taken from a patient given nivolumab and ipilimumab in sequence. These receptors came from a human donor with melanoma.

In nucleotides, the CDR3 is TGCGCCAGCAGCTTGTTGGAGACCTACGAGCAGTACTTC. It is translated as CASSLLETYEQYF. V gene TRBV5-1 combines with J gene TRBJ2-7; D not resolved. With 1 base removed from V and 2 bases from J, the gap between germline ends came to 7 bases. This CDR3 comprises 13 residues. CDR1 is SGHRS and CDR2 is YFSETQ in the germline V gene.

The chain links TRBV27 to TRBJ1-1; the D gene is possibly TRBD1 (6 bases). The CDR3 is 13 residues long. V was trimmed by 5 bases and J by 0 bases, leaving 7 bases between them. Germline assignment: CDR1 MNHEY and CDR2 SMNVEV (reference sequence). CDR3: CASSGQMNTEAFF. The CDR3 DNA is TGTGCCAGCAGTGGACAGATGAACACTGAAGCTTTCTTT.

The V and J genes are TRBV6-1 and TRBJ2-5, with unresolved D. CDR3 length equals 14 residues. Trimming shortened V by 8 bases and J by 2 bases, and 15 bases separated the two germline ends. Germline lookup yields CDR1 MNHNS and CDR2 SASEGT. The CDR3 loop is CASSLPDGQETQYF. CDR3 nucleotides: TGTGCCAGCTCCCTACCAGACGGGCAAGAGACCCAGTACTTC.

The chain uses TRBV4-1 and TRBJ2-3; maybe TRBD2 (5 bases). Trimming took 1 base from V and 0 from J, leaving 14 bases between them. CDR3 length equals 17 residues. Germline CDR1 and CDR2: MGHRA and YSYEKL. The CDR3 reads CASSQGLRWESTDTQYF. CDR3 coding DNA: TGCGCCAGCAGCCAAGGCCTAAGGTGGGAGAGCACAGATACGCAGTATTTT.

The rearrangement uses TRBV27 and TRBJ2-7, with TRBD1 identical over 8 bases. With 11 bases clipped from V and 5 bases from J, the junction kept 8 bases outside the gene matches. Germline CDR1 and CDR2: MNHEY and SMNVEV (reference sequence). This CDR3 contains 12 residues. The CDR3 coding sequence is TGTGCCGCCGGGACAGGATCTGACGAGCAGTACTTC. Its translation is CAAGTGSDEQYF.

This sequence joins TRBV6-4 and TRBJ2-6; D may be TRBD2 (5 bases). CDR1 and CDR2 (germline): MRHNA, SNTAGT. Trimming pared 3 bases from V and 1 base from J, leaving 10 bases between. The CDR3 contains 16 residues. The DNA of the CDR3 is TGTGCCAGCAGTGAAGGGAGCGTTTCTGGGGCCAACGTCCTGACTTTC. Amino acid sequence: CASSEGSVSGANVLTF.

J is TRBJ2-7 and V is TRBV6-1; D may be TRBD1 (5 bases). CDR3 length: 15 residues. Germline values: CDR1 MNHNS, CDR2 SASEGT. Trimming cost V 4 bases and J 1 base, with 14 bases left between them. In nucleotides, the CDR3 is TGTGCCAGCAGTGCAGGCAGGGAAGTATCCTACGAGCAGTACTTC. This sequence encodes CASSAGREVSYEQYF.

The chain carries TRBV10-1 and TRBJ1-5, with TRBD1 matching 7 bases. The CDR3 covers 14 residues. V trimming: 6 bases; J trimming: 4 bases; junction bases outside the gene matches: 6. Germline CDR1 reads WNHNN; CDR2 reads SYGVQD (reference sequence). The chain's CDR3 is CASRLDRANQPQHF. DNA for the CDR3: TGCGCCAGCAGGCTAGACAGGGCTAATCAGCCCCAGCATTTT.

The chain uses TRBV6-6 and TRBJ2-3, with a tentative D call TRBD1 (7 bases). V lost 5 bases to trimming and J lost 1 base, with 13 bases between them. There are 15 residues in the CDR3. Germline V CDR1 and CDR2: MNHNY, SVGAGI (reference sequence). The CDR3 sequence is CASSDGGGGTDTQYF. As DNA, the CDR3 is TGTGCCAGCAGTGATGGAGGGGGCGGCACAGATACGCAGTATTTT.

This sequence joins TRBV2 and TRBJ1-1; no clear D. V lost 4 bases and J 0 bases, leaving 6 bases between the germline ends. Germline CDR1 SNHLY, CDR2 FYNNEI. The CDR3 is 13 residues long. Here the CDR3 DNA reads TGTGCCAGCAGTGGTCCCATGAACACTGAAGCTTTCTTT. The encoded protein is CASSGPMNTEAFF.

This clone was seen a few times. V usage is TRBV7-8 and J usage is TRBJ2-7; 9 bases line up with TRBD1. This CDR3 comprises 15 residues. The V gene's germline CDR1 is SGHVS and CDR2 FQNEAQ. J gave up 4 bases and V 5 bases, and 9 bases lay outside the gene matches. The CDR3 spells CASSLGTGRRYEQYF. CDR3 DNA sequence: TGTGCCAGCAGCCTAGGGACAGGGAGACGGTACGAGCAGTACTTC.

V gene TRBV7-6 combines with J gene TRBJ2-3; 9 bases map to TRBD2. Losses at the gene ends were 1 base for V and 0 bases for J; bases not matched to a gene: 2. There are 16 residues in the CDR3. The germline gives CDR1 SGHVS, CDR2 FNYEAQ. In nucleotides, the CDR3 is TGTGCCAGCAGCTTAGTACTAGCGGGTAGCACAGATACGCAGTATTTT. Its protein is CASSLVLAGSTDTQYF.

The chain is built from TRBV6-1 and TRBJ1-2; maybe TRBD1 (5 bases). Trimming removed 3 bases at V and 4 bases at J, with 15 bases between. The CDR3 length is 15 residues. Germline-derived CDR1 and CDR2 are MNHNS and SASEGT. The CDR3 bases are TGTGCCAGCAGTGATTTGGGACTTGCCGCCTATGGCTACACCTTC. Amino acids: CASSDLGLAAYGYTF.

The chain combines TRBV29-1 with TRBJ2-1; 8 bases fit TRBD2. J gave up 6 bases and V 6 bases, and 4 bases lay outside the gene matches. Germline V gene sequence: CDR1 SQVTM, CDR2 ANQGSEA. The CDR3 totals 12 residues. For the CDR3, the DNA is TGCAGCGTGGCGGGGGGCATCAATGAGCAGTTCTTC. It encodes CSVAGGINEQFF.

This clone is deemed medium-sized. J is TRBJ2-1 and V is TRBV30, with D possibly matching TRBD1 (5 bases). The CDR3 is 14 amino acids. Trimming cost V 0 bases and J 10 bases, with 16 bases left between them. Germline assignment: CDR1 GTSNPN and CDR2 SVGIG (reference sequence). The CDR3 spells CAWSVGLGEREQFF. The CDR3 nucleotides read TGTGCCTGGAGTGTAGGGCTAGGGGAAAGGGAGCAGTTCTTC.

The gene calls are TRBV5-1 and TRBJ2-3; 7 bases map to TRBD1. With V trimmed by 5 bases and J by 3 bases, 9 bases remained unmatched. The length of the CDR3 is 15 residues. CDR1 is SGHRS and CDR2 is YFSETQ in the germline V gene. The CDR3 DNA reads TGCGCCAGCAGTGGGGGACAGATCTTAACAGATACGCAGTATTTT. Protein product: CASSGGQILTDTQYF.